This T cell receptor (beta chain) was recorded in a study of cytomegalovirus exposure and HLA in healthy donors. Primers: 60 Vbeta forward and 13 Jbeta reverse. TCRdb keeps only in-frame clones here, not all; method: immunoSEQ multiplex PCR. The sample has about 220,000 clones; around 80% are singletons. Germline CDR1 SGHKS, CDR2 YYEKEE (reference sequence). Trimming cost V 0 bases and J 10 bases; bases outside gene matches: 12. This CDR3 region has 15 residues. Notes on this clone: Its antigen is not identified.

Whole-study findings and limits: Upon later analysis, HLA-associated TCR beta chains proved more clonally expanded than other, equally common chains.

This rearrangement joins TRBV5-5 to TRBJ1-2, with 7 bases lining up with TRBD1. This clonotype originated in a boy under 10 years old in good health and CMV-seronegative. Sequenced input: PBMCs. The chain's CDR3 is CASSLVSRTGVHYTF. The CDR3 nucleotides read TGTGCCAGCAGCTTGGTTAGTCGGACAGGCGTTCACTACACCTTC.